The next 14 T cell receptor beta chains were all read from a single sample in a study of shared clonotypes between healthy human individuals (dated by TCRdb to 2020 to 2022). To prepare the library, the immunoSEQ multiplex PCR assay was applied. The source is immuneACCESS, and TCRdb retained only in-frame sequences with V and J called. Part of the clones is not carried over; for the studies checked, unresolved V genes explain less than half of this, and the remainder is unexplained. This sample holds almost 700,000 clones; just over 90% were observed only once. The ten top clones hold approximately 24% of the sample. For the CD8 naive samples, CD45RO-negative cells were positively selected for CCR7, yielding a CD45RA+CCR7+ population from which TemRA cells were excluded. Specimen: naive CD8+ T cells sorted from blood. This specimen's cell subset or site label, per the study, means: CD45RA+CCR7+. The receptors were sampled from a man younger than 45 in good health.

The CDR3, as DNA: TGTGCCAGCAGAGGTGGGACAGGGGGACACACCGGGGAGCTGTTTTTT. Translated, it gives CASRGGTGGHTGELFF. This chain uses TRBV2 with TRBJ2-2; TRBD1 matches at 11 bases. The germline V gene encodes CDR1 SNHLY and CDR2 FYNNEI. This CDR3 has 16 residues. The junction had 6 bases not matched to a gene; V was cut back by 6 bases and J by 3 bases.

This sequence joins TRBV7-3 and TRBJ1-1; tentative D call: TRBD1 (6 bases). The germline CDR1 and CDR2 sequences are SGHTA and FQGTGA. V lost 2 bases to trimming and J lost 1 base, with 17 bases between them. The CDR3 has 17 amino acids. The CDR3 is CASSLSDNRVANTEAFF. CDR3 DNA: TGTGCCAGCAGCTTATCCGATAACAGGGTTGCGAACACTGAAGCTTTCTTT.

This chain connects TRBV7-9 to TRBJ2-2, with 9 bases identical to TRBD1. Germline V CDR1 and CDR2: SEHNR, FQNEAQ (reference sequence). This CDR3 spans 18 amino acids. The trim removed 4 bases at V and 6 bases at J, leaving 15 bases unmatched. The CDR3 DNA follows: TGTGCCAGCAGCTCCCCAACCGGGACAGGGACTCATGCCGGGGAGCTGTTTTTT. Its protein is CASSSPTGTGTHAGELFF. Variable domain in full (rest from reference TRBV7-9 and TRBJ2-2): DTGVSQNPRHKITKRGQNVTFRCDPISEHNRLYWYRQTLGQGPEFLTYFQNEAQLEKSRLLSDRFSAERPKGSFSTLEIQRTEQGDSAMYLCASSSPTGTGTHAGELFFGEGSRLTVL.

The chain uses TRBV27 and TRBJ2-1; perhaps D is TRBD1 or TRBD2 (6 bases each). The V end lost 3 bases, the J end lost 3 bases, and 18 bases lay between the germline ends. The germline V gene encodes CDR1 MNHEY and CDR2 SMNVEV (reference sequence). The CDR3 totals 17 residues. The CDR3 DNA reads as TGTGCCAGCAGTTTCATGGGGGCGGGGACATACTACAATGAGCAGTTCTTC. It is translated as CASSFMGAGTYYNEQFF.

This clone was seen a single time. This chain links TRBV15 with TRBJ2-3; the D call may be TRBD1 or TRBD2 (5 bases each). Germline V lookup: CDR1 LNHNV, CDR2 YYDKDF (reference sequence). This CDR3 contains 16 residues. The V end was cut by 3 bases, the J end by 2 bases, with 15 bases between. CDR3 loop: CATSRAMVGTTDTQYF. CDR3 in DNA: TGTGCCACCAGCAGGGCAATGGTCGGGACCACAGATACGCAGTATTTT.

This chain links TRBV11-2 with TRBJ2-5, with 10 bases lining up with TRBD1. The ends lost 5 bases at V and 1 base at J; junction bases unmatched: 4. The CDR3 runs to 15 residues. CDR1 and CDR2 (germline): SGHAT, FQNNGV. The CDR3 loop is CASSPRTGGQETQYF. The DNA of the CDR3 is TGTGCCAGCAGCCCAAGGACAGGGGGCCAAGAGACCCAGTACTTC.

This chain connects TRBV11-2 to TRBJ2-1; weak D call: TRBD2 (6 bases). CDR3 size: 16 residues. CDR1 SGHAT and CDR2 FQNNGV come from the germline V gene. V was pared by 1 base and J by 5 bases, with 15 bases between. Here the CDR3 reads CASSLVGGGMNNEQFF. The CDR3 DNA follows: TGTGCCAGCAGCTTAGTGGGTGGCGGGATGAACAATGAGCAGTTCTTC.

This chain uses TRBV7-9 with TRBJ2-1, with 10 bases fitting TRBD2. V lost 10 bases and J lost 3; bases outside the gene matches: 9. The CDR3 totals 15 residues. Germline V gives CDR1 SEHNR, CDR2 FQNEAQ (reference sequence). The chain's CDR3 is CATTVLAGGYNEQFF. The CDR3 DNA reads as TGTGCCACCACAGTTTTAGCGGGAGGCTACAATGAGCAGTTCTTC.

This clone came up once. The rearrangement joins TRBV4-3 to TRBJ2-3; D call uncertain. V gave up 3 bases and J gave up 4 bases, with 17 bases separating them. The CDR3 runs 16 residues. Germline CDR1 reads LGHNA; CDR2 reads YSLEER. CDR3 region: CASSQTTVVVPDTQYF. The CDR3 DNA is TGCGCCAGCAGCCAGACCACAGTTGTGGTTCCAGATACGCAGTATTTT.

The chain uses TRBV27 and TRBJ1-5, with a weak D call TRBD1 (5 bases). Per the germline V gene, CDR1 is MNHEY and CDR2 is SMNVEV (reference sequence). V lost 3 bases and J 7 bases, leaving 10 bases between the germline ends. The CDR3 is made up of 13 amino acids. In DNA form, the CDR3 reads TGTGCCAGCAGTTTCAGGGCGGGCCAGCCCCAGCATTTT. The encoded protein is CASSFRAGQPQHF.

This clone was observed a single time. The sample contains more than one DNA sequence encoding this CDR3. V is TRBV28 and J is TRBJ2-7, with D hard to call. Germline loops: CDR1 MDHEN, CDR2 SYDVKM. The CDR3 has 14 amino acids. Trimming pared 1 base from V and 2 bases from J, leaving 9 bases between. CDR3 nucleotides: TGTGCCAGCAGTTTATTTCGCGGTACCTACGAGCAGTACTTC. It codes for CASSLFRGTYEQYF.

This clone was seen just once. The V and J genes are TRBV5-1 and TRBJ2-2; D unclear. V lost 6 bases and J 2 bases, leaving 8 bases between the germline ends. This CDR3 is 13 amino acids long. Germline V lookup: CDR1 SGHRS, CDR2 YFSETQ. The CDR3 reads CASIPPNTGELFF. The CDR3 DNA reads TGCGCCAGCATCCCTCCAAACACCGGGGAGCTGTTTTTT.

CDR3 protein: CASSLDQDRRGELFF. CDR3 in DNA: TGTGCCAGCAGCTTAGATCAAGACAGGAGGGGGGAGCTGTTTTTT. This chain connects TRBV11-2 to TRBJ2-2; tentative D call: TRBD1 (6 bases). Germline V gene data show CDR1 as SGHAT and CDR2 as FQNNGV. Trimming took 0 bases from V and 8 from J, leaving 13 bases between them. The length of the CDR3 is 15 residues. The variable domain in full, completed from reference TRBV11-2 and TRBJ2-2, reads EAGVAQSPRYKIIEKRQSVAFWCNPISGHATLYWYQQILGQGPKLLIQFQNNGVVDDSQLPKDRFSAERLKGVDSTLKIQPAKLEDSAVYLCASSLDQDRRGELFFGEGSRLTVL.

This rearrangement joins TRBV7-6 to TRBJ2-2; TRBD2 is a possible D gene (5 bases). The CDR3 totals 16 residues. Germline V gene data show CDR1 as SGHVS and CDR2 as FNYEAQ. Trimming left V 0 bases short and J 9 bases short, with 17 bases between. CDR3 nucleotides: TGTGCCAGCAGCTTAGCGCCACTAGGCAAAGACCGGGAGCTGTTTTTT. Translated, it gives CASSLAPLGKDRELFF.